A selection of T cell receptor beta chains follows, all from one sample in a study of blood T cell repertoires in COVID-19. TCRdb's table, derived via immunoSEQ multiplex PCR, lists solely in-frame clones and lacks some. Found here are around 380,000 clones, around 84% of them singletons; the top ten hold around 1.1%. Sequencing was carried out using peripheral blood. Receptors were obtained from a human donor with acute or convalescent COVID-19. The donor label of this sample is uncertain. Each CDR3 is given with its conserved first and last residue. D genes are given only for firm matches. For some rows the clone size is stated as once, few or many, or as a class when expanded; others skip it.

cdr3_aa: CASSLAYRSAYGYTF
cdr3_nt: TGTGCCAGCAGCTTGGCCTACAGGAGTGCCTATGGCTACACCTTC
v_call: TRBV5-8
clone_size: -
j_call: TRBJ1-2
cdr3_length: 15
d_call: -

cdr3_aa: CSVGSDTAGVSYNEQFF
cdr3_nt: TGCAGCGTTGGGTCGGATACCGCGGGAGTAAGCTACAATGAGCAGTTCTTC
v_call: TRBV29-1
clone_size: -
j_call: TRBJ2-1
cdr3_length: 17
d_call: TRBD2

cdr3_aa: CASSRAGDSGYTF
cdr3_nt: TGTGCCAGCAGTCGCGCCGGGGATTCTGGCTACACCTTC
v_call: TRBV7-2
clone_size: -
j_call: TRBJ1-2
cdr3_length: 13
d_call: -

cdr3_aa: CASRRGQGMTEAFF
cdr3_nt: TGTGCCAGCCGACGGGGACAGGGGATGACTGAAGCTTTCTTT
v_call: TRBV9
clone_size: -
j_call: TRBJ1-1
cdr3_length: 14
d_call: TRBD1

cdr3_aa: CASSPQGNTIYF
cdr3_nt: TGTGCCAGCAGTCCCCAGGGGAACACCATATATTTT
v_call: TRBV2
clone_size: few
j_call: TRBJ1-3
cdr3_length: 12
d_call: -

cdr3_aa: CASRTGQTTEAFF
cdr3_nt: TGCGCCAGCAGAACGGGACAGACCACTGAAGCTTTCTTT
v_call: TRBV10-1
clone_size: -
j_call: TRBJ1-1
cdr3_length: 13
d_call: TRBD1

cdr3_aa: CASSWGLALTDTQYF
cdr3_nt: TGTGCCAGCAGCTGGGGACTAGCCCTCACAGATACGCAGTATTTT
v_call: TRBV7-2
clone_size: -
j_call: TRBJ2-3
cdr3_length: 15
d_call: TRBD2

cdr3_aa: CAWSRMTGFTYEQYF
cdr3_nt: TGTGCCTGGAGTCGAATGACAGGTTTCACCTACGAGCAGTACTTC
v_call: TRBV30
clone_size: -
j_call: TRBJ2-7
cdr3_length: 15
d_call: -

cdr3_aa: CSTRDREENQPQHF
cdr3_nt: TGCAGCACGCGAGACAGGGAGGAGAATCAGCCCCAGCATTTT
v_call: TRBV29-1
clone_size: -
j_call: TRBJ1-5
cdr3_length: 14
d_call: TRBD1

cdr3_aa: CASSDDRGSSYGYTF
cdr3_nt: TGTGCCAGCAGTGATGACAGGGGATCGAGCTATGGCTACACCTTC
v_call: TRBV25-1
clone_size: -
j_call: TRBJ1-2
cdr3_length: 15
d_call: TRBD1

cdr3_aa: CASSSPGGLAGGRAYNEQFF
cdr3_nt: TGTGCCAGCAGCTCCCCCGGGGGCTTAGCGGGAGGGCGGGCCTACAATGAGCAGTTCTTC
v_call: TRBV6-6
clone_size: -
j_call: TRBJ2-1
cdr3_length: 20
d_call: TRBD2

cdr3_aa: CASSFSGNYGYTF
cdr3_nt: TGTGCCAGCAGTTTTTCGGGGAACTATGGCTACACCTTC
v_call: TRBV27
clone_size: few
j_call: TRBJ1-2
cdr3_length: 13
d_call: -

cdr3_aa: CASSLTGSPDTQYF
cdr3_nt: TGTGCCAGCAGTCTAACAGGAAGTCCAGATACGCAGTATTTT
v_call: TRBV6-5
clone_size: -
j_call: TRBJ2-3
cdr3_length: 14
d_call: -

cdr3_aa: CASTFPNQPQHF
cdr3_nt: TGTGCCAGCACGTTCCCGAATCAGCCCCAGCATTTT
v_call: TRBV28
clone_size: -
j_call: TRBJ1-5
cdr3_length: 12
d_call: -

cdr3_aa: CASWGRAAGRETQYF
cdr3_nt: TGTGCCAGCTGGGGTAGAGCGGCTGGTAGGGAGACCCAGTACTTC
v_call: TRBV2
clone_size: -
j_call: TRBJ2-5
cdr3_length: 15
d_call: -

cdr3_aa: CASRTSGTYNEQFF
cdr3_nt: TGCGCCAGCAGGACTAGCGGGACCTACAATGAGCAGTTCTTC
v_call: TRBV5-1
clone_size: -
j_call: TRBJ2-1
cdr3_length: 14
d_call: TRBD2

cdr3_aa: CASSFTGAGGYTF
cdr3_nt: TGTGCCAGCAGTTTCACAGGGGCGGGTGGCTACACCTTC
v_call: TRBV12-3/TRBV12-4
clone_size: -
j_call: TRBJ1-2
cdr3_length: 13
d_call: TRBD1

cdr3_aa: CASPSRLAGGPTDTQYF
cdr3_nt: TGTGCCAGCCCCTCACGGCTAGCGGGGGGCCCCACAGATACGCAGTATTTT
v_call: TRBV2
clone_size: -
j_call: TRBJ2-3
cdr3_length: 17
d_call: TRBD2

cdr3_aa: CATSGGHYGYTF
cdr3_nt: TGTGCCACCAGTGGGGGGCACTATGGCTACACCTTC
v_call: TRBV24-1
clone_size: few
j_call: TRBJ1-2
cdr3_length: 12
d_call: -

cdr3_aa: CASSFPQGITGDEQYF
cdr3_nt: TGTGCCAGCAGTTTCCCACAGGGGATAACGGGCGACGAGCAGTACTTC
v_call: TRBV28
clone_size: -
j_call: TRBJ2-7
cdr3_length: 16
d_call: TRBD1

cdr3_aa: CASSLTGYTEAFF
cdr3_nt: TGTGCCAGTAGCTTGACAGGGTACACTGAAGCTTTCTTT
v_call: TRBV5-6
clone_size: -
j_call: TRBJ1-1
cdr3_length: 13
d_call: TRBD1

cdr3_aa: CAWSVGTAPTF
cdr3_nt: TGTGCCTGGAGTGTGGGGACAGCTCCAACCTTC
v_call: TRBV30
clone_size: -
j_call: TRBJ1-2
cdr3_length: 11
d_call: TRBD1

cdr3_aa: CASSQVGGDQPQHF
cdr3_nt: TGTGCCAGCAGCCAAGTGGGGGGAGATCAGCCCCAGCATTTT
v_call: TRBV3-1/TRBV3-2
clone_size: -
j_call: TRBJ1-5
cdr3_length: 14
d_call: -

cdr3_aa: CASSNRGVGEAFF
cdr3_nt: TGTGCCAGCAGTAACAGGGGGGTGGGTGAAGCTTTCTTT
v_call: TRBV6-5
clone_size: once
j_call: TRBJ1-1
cdr3_length: 13
d_call: TRBD1

cdr3_aa: CASTPGLPNTEAFF
cdr3_nt: TGCGCCAGCACCCCCGGACTTCCGAACACTGAAGCTTTCTTT
v_call: TRBV5-1
clone_size: -
j_call: TRBJ1-1
cdr3_length: 14
d_call: -

cdr3_aa: CSVQVGPEAFF
cdr3_nt: TGCAGCGTACAGGTCGGTCCTGAAGCTTTCTTT
v_call: TRBV29-1
clone_size: -
j_call: TRBJ1-1
cdr3_length: 11
d_call: -

cdr3_aa: CASRKGQVESNEQFF
cdr3_nt: TGCGCCAGCAGGAAAGGACAGGTGGAAAGCAATGAGCAGTTCTTC
v_call: TRBV4-1
clone_size: -
j_call: TRBJ2-1
cdr3_length: 15
d_call: TRBD1

cdr3_aa: CASSGYRVDTGELFF
cdr3_nt: TGTGCCAGCAGCGGTTACAGGGTTGACACCGGGGAGCTGTTTTTT
v_call: TRBV5-6
clone_size: -
j_call: TRBJ2-2
cdr3_length: 15
d_call: -

cdr3_aa: CASEQNTEAFF
cdr3_nt: TGTGCCAGTGAACAGAACACTGAAGCTTTCTTT
v_call: TRBV19
clone_size: few
j_call: TRBJ1-1
cdr3_length: 11
d_call: -

cdr3_aa: CASSYLVGGSNEQFF
cdr3_nt: TGTGCCAGCAGTTACTTGGTGGGAGGCTCCAATGAGCAGTTCTTC
v_call: TRBV6-6
clone_size: -
j_call: TRBJ2-1
cdr3_length: 15
d_call: -

cdr3_aa: CASLRQGYNEQFF
cdr3_nt: TGTGCCAGTTTAAGACAGGGCTACAATGAGCAGTTCTTC
v_call: TRBV6-5
clone_size: once
j_call: TRBJ2-1
cdr3_length: 13
d_call: TRBD1

cdr3_aa: CASSLGGGKNTEAFF
cdr3_nt: TGCGCCAGCAGCTTGGGTGGGGGGAAGAACACTGAAGCTTTCTTT
v_call: TRBV5-1
clone_size: few
j_call: TRBJ1-1
cdr3_length: 15
d_call: -

cdr3_aa: CASRPTDRGYNEQFF
cdr3_nt: TGTGCCAGCAGGCCGACGGACAGAGGCTACAATGAGCAGTTCTTC
v_call: TRBV28
clone_size: once
j_call: TRBJ2-1
cdr3_length: 15
d_call: -

cdr3_aa: CASSPLRYSYNEQFF
cdr3_nt: TGTGCCAGCTCACCGTTGCGGTACTCCTACAATGAGCAGTTCTTC
v_call: TRBV18
clone_size: -
j_call: TRBJ2-1
cdr3_length: 15
d_call: -

cdr3_aa: CASSLSGTGNSYEQYF
cdr3_nt: TGCGCCAGCAGCTTGTCCGGGACAGGAAACTCCTACGAGCAGTACTTC
v_call: TRBV5-1
clone_size: -
j_call: TRBJ2-7
cdr3_length: 16
d_call: TRBD1

cdr3_aa: CATQGFGTEAFF
cdr3_nt: TGTGCCACCCAGGGGTTTGGGACTGAAGCTTTCTTT
v_call: TRBV15
clone_size: -
j_call: TRBJ1-1
cdr3_length: 12
d_call: -

cdr3_aa: CASRKDINYGYTF
cdr3_nt: TGTGCCAGCAGAAAGGACATTAACTATGGCTACACCTTC
v_call: TRBV6-5
clone_size: -
j_call: TRBJ1-2
cdr3_length: 13
d_call: -

cdr3_aa: CSATSGRASYEQYF
cdr3_nt: TGCAGCGCAACTAGCGGGAGGGCCTCCTACGAGCAGTACTTC
v_call: TRBV29-1
clone_size: -
j_call: TRBJ2-7
cdr3_length: 14
d_call: TRBD2

cdr3_aa: CASSLRGTYGYTF
cdr3_nt: TGTGCCAGCAGCCTGAGGGGGACCTATGGCTACACCTTC
v_call: TRBV7-6
clone_size: -
j_call: TRBJ1-2
cdr3_length: 13
d_call: -

cdr3_aa: CASSRSGRASDTQYF
cdr3_nt: TGCGCCAGCAGCCGCAGCGGGAGGGCCTCGGATACGCAGTATTTT
v_call: TRBV5-1
clone_size: -
j_call: TRBJ2-3
cdr3_length: 15
d_call: TRBD2

cdr3_aa: CASSIALDRVGNTIYF
cdr3_nt: TGTGCCAGCAGCATAGCCCTCGACAGGGTTGGAAACACCATATATTTT
v_call: TRBV7-8
clone_size: -
j_call: TRBJ1-3
cdr3_length: 16
d_call: TRBD1

cdr3_aa: CASSLQPVGVGSRENTEAFF
cdr3_nt: TGTGCCAGCAGCCTACAACCCGTGGGCGTTGGGAGCAGAGAGAACACTGAAGCTTTCTTT
v_call: TRBV6-6
clone_size: -
j_call: TRBJ1-1
cdr3_length: 20
d_call: -

cdr3_aa: CASSEKVTRLSYNEQFF
cdr3_nt: TGTGCCAGCAGCGAAAAGGTTACCCGACTCTCCTACAATGAGCAGTTCTTC
v_call: TRBV21-1
clone_size: -
j_call: TRBJ2-1
cdr3_length: 17
d_call: -

cdr3_aa: CASSELGGRGYGYTF
cdr3_nt: TGTGCCAGCAGTGAATTGGGGGGGCGCGGCTATGGCTACACCTTC
v_call: TRBV2
clone_size: -
j_call: TRBJ1-2
cdr3_length: 15
d_call: -